These 3 T cell receptor beta chains were all obtained from the same sample, sequenced in a study of T cell responses to AZD1222 COVID-19 vaccine. Assay used: immunoSEQ multiplex PCR; TCRdb lists only in-frame clones, some missing. Of 150,000 to 200,000 clones in the sample, 94% were seen once. The sample was peripheral blood, taken on day 0 of AZD1222 vaccination. Source of these receptors: an adult in good health.

This chain uses TRBV5-6 with TRBJ2-7; D may be TRBD2 (5 bases). The V and J ends lost 4 bases and 3 bases respectively, with 11 bases between them. The CDR3 runs 13 residues. Germline loops: CDR1 SGHDT, CDR2 YYEEEE. The CDR3 sequence is CASSLTINYEQYF. In nucleotides, the CDR3 is TGTGCCAGCAGCCTGACTATTAACTACGAGCAGTACTTC.

The chain links TRBV28 to TRBJ2-5; either TRBD1 or TRBD2 may supply D (5 bases each). Germline V gives CDR1 MDHEN, CDR2 SYDVKM. Trimming took 7 bases from V and 5 from J, leaving 14 bases between them. The CDR3 length is 13 residues. This CDR3 is CASTDRGLETQYF. The CDR3 DNA is TGTGCCAGCACCGACAGAGGGCTGGAGACCCAGTACTTC.

This rearrangement joins TRBV19 to TRBJ2-1; no firm D call. The CDR3 loop spans 16 amino acids. Germline V gene lookup returns CDR1 LNHDA and CDR2 SQIVND (reference sequence). The V end lost 7 bases, the J end lost 0 bases, and 16 bases lay between the germline ends. In DNA form, the CDR3 reads TGTGCCAGTAAACTTGATTCGGTAAACTCCTACAATGAGCAGTTCTTC. Protein product: CASKLDSVNSYNEQFF.